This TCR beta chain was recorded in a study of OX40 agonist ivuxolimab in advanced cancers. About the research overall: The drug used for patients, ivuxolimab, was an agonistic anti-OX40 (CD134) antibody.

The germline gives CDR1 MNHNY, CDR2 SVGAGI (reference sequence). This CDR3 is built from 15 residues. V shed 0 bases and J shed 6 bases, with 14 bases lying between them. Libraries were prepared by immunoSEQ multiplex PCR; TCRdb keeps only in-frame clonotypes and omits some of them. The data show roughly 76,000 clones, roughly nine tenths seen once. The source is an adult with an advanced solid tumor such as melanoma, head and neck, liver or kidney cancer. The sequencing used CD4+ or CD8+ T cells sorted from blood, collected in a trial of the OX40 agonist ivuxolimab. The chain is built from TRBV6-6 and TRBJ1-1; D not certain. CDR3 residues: CASSYSLFSRPEAFF. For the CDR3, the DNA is TGTGCCAGCAGTTACTCGCTCTTCAGTCGCCCTGAAGCTTTCTTT.